This T cell receptor (beta chain) was obtained from a study of T cells in Graves' hyperthyroidism and ophthalmopathy. Study-wide results and limits: Blood also showed most of the thyroid clonotypes that were expanded above 0.001.

Comments on this clonotype: What it recognizes is unknown.

Diagnostic assessment was based on clinical symptoms, serum thyroxine and TRAb, thyroid ultrasound and orbital computed tomography. TCR beta CDR3 sequences were amplified from RNA transcripts. The TCR CDR3 first-round RT-PCR relied on the HTBI primer set. MiXCR, run by TCRdb on the multiplex PCR reads, gives a single entry per CDR3 protein. The sample yields about 24,000 distinct CDR3 sequences, 49% seen once. The CDR3 has 17 residues. Germline lookup yields CDR1 SGHTA and CDR2 FQGTGA. V dropped 1 base and J dropped 3; count of bases not matched to a gene: 11. What was sequenced was blood. The rearrangement joins TRBV7-3 to TRBJ2-7; 8 bases line up with TRBD2. The TCR sequence derives from a woman in her thirties or forties with Graves' hyperthyroidism that later progressed to Graves' ophthalmopathy. This chain's CDR3 is CASSLRWVGTSDYEQYF. CDR3 in DNA: TGTGCCAGCAGCTTAAGGTGGGTCGGGACTAGTGACTACGAGCAGTACTTC.